These 5 T cell receptor beta chains were sequenced from one sample in a study of neurological immune-mediated disorders. TCRdb reprocessed the 5' RACE reads via MiXCR and lists one record per CDR3 protein. The data show over 11,000 distinct CDR3 sequences, 10% seen once. Sequenced material: PBMCs. These receptors originate from a woman aged 35 to 49 in good health.

This clonotype was picked up many times. V is TRBV5-1 and J is TRBJ2-4; D not resolved. CDR1 is SGHRS and CDR2 is YFSETQ in the germline V gene. This CDR3 region has 14 residues. V lost 0 bases and J lost 0, with 4 bases in between. The DNA for the CDR3 is TGCGCCAGCAGCTTGGGGCAAGCCAAAAACATTCAGTACTTC. It is translated as CASSLGQAKNIQYF.

The chain has TRBV18 and TRBJ2-2; the D is unclear. V was pared by 4 bases and J by 0 bases, with 3 bases between. CDR3 length equals 13 residues. Germline V gives CDR1 KGHSH, CDR2 LQKENI. The CDR3 loop is CASSLTNTGELFF. CDR3 DNA sequence: TGTGCCAGCTCACTGACGAACACCGGGGAGCTGTTTTTT.

This clonotype was seen repeatedly, ten times or more. The J gene is TRBJ2-1, the V gene TRBV27; D not certain. The V end was cut by 7 bases, the J end by 4 bases, with 14 bases between. The CDR3 consists of 14 residues. CDR1 is MNHEY and CDR2 is SMNVEV in the germline V gene (reference sequence). The CDR3 DNA reads as TGTGCCAGCATGAGGTTTACTTTGTACAATGAGCAGTTCTTC. Protein sequence: CASMRFTLYNEQFF.

This clonotype showed up many times. The genes are TRBV28 and TRBJ1-1, with a possible D match to TRBD1 (6 bases). V was clipped by 2 bases and J by 1 base, with 14 bases between them. CDR1 is MDHEN and CDR2 is SYDVKM in the germline V gene. The CDR3 is 16 residues long. CDR3: CASSLQQGGGNTEAFF. CDR3 DNA: TGTGCCAGCAGTTTACAGCAGGGAGGGGGGAACACTGAAGCTTTCTTT.

The table lists this clonotype with many counts. V gene TRBV18 combines with J gene TRBJ1-2, with D hard to call. The germline V gene has CDR1 KGHSH and CDR2 LQKENI. Between the trimmed V and J ends, which lost 2 bases and 7 bases, there was a span of 11 bases. The CDR3 totals 13 residues. CDR3 sequence (DNA): TGTGCCAGCTCACCAGGTGGCGGAGGTGGCTACACCTTC. Amino acid sequence: CASSPGGGGGYTF.